This T cell receptor (beta chain) was identified in a study of blood T cell repertoires in COVID-19. Study-wide background: T cells, B-cell-depleted T cells, or PBMCs supplied cDNA or gDNA.

The method was immunoSEQ multiplex PCR; TCRdb's version includes in-frame clones alone and lacks a portion of them. The data show about 150,000 clones, about 89% seen once. The TCR sequence derives from a man aged 80 or over with acute or convalescent COVID-19. The specimen sequenced was peripheral blood.

The CDR3 spells CASSLETGGEQYF. As DNA, the CDR3 is TGTGCCAGCAGTTTGGAGACGGGAGGTGAGCAGTACTTC. V is TRBV27 and J is TRBJ2-7; TRBD2 aligns across 7 bases. V was pared by 3 bases and J by 7 bases, with 6 bases of the junction left unmatched. The CDR3 totals 13 residues. Germline CDR1 is MNHEY and CDR2 is SMNVEV (reference sequence).